This T cell receptor (beta chain) was sequenced for a study of control samples from healthy donors and cancer patients. Germline V gene lookup returns CDR1 SGHTA and CDR2 FQGNSA. The ends lost 11 bases at V and 5 bases at J; junction bases unmatched: 14. The CDR3 loop spans 15 amino acids. Only a few counts were recorded for this clone. Only in-frame clones appear in the TCRdb table, and some are missing; sequencing was by immunoSEQ multiplex PCR. The repertoire holds around 51,000 clones, 75% to 90% seen once, with 10% in the top ten. The receptor comes from a man between 65 and 80 years old in good health. The J gene is TRBJ2-2, the V gene TRBV7-2, with TRBD2 identical over 7 bases. The sequenced material came from blood. The CDR3 sequence: CASLKGGARTGELFF. The CDR3 DNA reads as TGTGCCTCCTTAAAGGGAGGGGCGCGAACCGGGGAGCTGTTTTTT.